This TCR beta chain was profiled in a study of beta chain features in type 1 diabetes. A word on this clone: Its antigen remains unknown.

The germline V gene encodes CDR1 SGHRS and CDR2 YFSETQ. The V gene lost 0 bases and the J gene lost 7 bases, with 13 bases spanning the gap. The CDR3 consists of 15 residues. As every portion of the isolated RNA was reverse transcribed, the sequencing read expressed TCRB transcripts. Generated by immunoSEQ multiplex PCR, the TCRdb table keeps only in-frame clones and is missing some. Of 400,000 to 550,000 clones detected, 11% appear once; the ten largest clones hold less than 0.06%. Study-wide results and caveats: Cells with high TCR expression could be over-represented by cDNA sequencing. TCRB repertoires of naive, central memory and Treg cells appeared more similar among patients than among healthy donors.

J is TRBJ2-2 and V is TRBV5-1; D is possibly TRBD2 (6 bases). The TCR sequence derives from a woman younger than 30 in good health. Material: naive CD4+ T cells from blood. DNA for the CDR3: TGCGCCAGCAGCTTGGGGACTACCCGTAGCGGGGAGCTGTTTTTT. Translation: CASSLGTTRSGELFF.